These T cell receptor beta chains were read from a single sample in a study of Graves' ophthalmopathy and Graves' hyperthyroidism. TCRdb re-derived calls from the multiplex PCR reads in MiXCR, one entry per CDR3 protein. The sample shows 660,000 or so distinct CDR3 sequences, about 41% of them seen only once. Sequencing was done on a sample of peripheral blood. The receptor set was obtained from an adult man with Graves' ophthalmopathy. The CDR3 runs from the conserved cysteine through the conserved F or W. A D gene is named only where the DNA matches it firmly. Some rows have no size entry. The others give once, few or many, or a class for an expanded clone.

clone size: .
D gene: .
J gene: TRBJ1-1
V gene: TRBV4-3
CDR3 protein: CASSQDLWGHTEAFF
CDR3 DNA: TGCGCCAGCAGCCAAGATCTATGGGGGCACACTGAAGCTTTCTTT

clone size: .
D gene: TRBD1
J gene: TRBJ1-3
V gene: TRBV25-1
CDR3 protein: CASLGTASGNTIYF
CDR3 DNA: TGTGCCAGTTTAGGGACAGCCTCTGGAAACACCATATATTTT

clone size: .
D gene: .
J gene: TRBJ2-1
V gene: TRBV10-3
CDR3 protein: CAITPRPVGADNEQFF
CDR3 DNA: TGTGCCATCACCCCCAGACCTGTCGGGGCGGACAATGAGCAGTTCTTC

clone size: .
D gene: TRBD1
J gene: TRBJ1-6
V gene: TRBV2
CDR3 protein: CASSLQGQRNSPLHF
CDR3 DNA: TGTGCCAGCAGCCTACAGGGGCAACGTAATTCACCCCTCCACTTT

clone size: few
D gene: TRBD1
J gene: TRBJ2-5
V gene: TRBV5-1
CDR3 protein: CASSSGTGASIPQETQYF
CDR3 DNA: TGCGCCAGCAGCTCCGGGACAGGGGCATCAATCCCCCAAGAGACCCAGTACTTC

clone size: many
D gene: .
J gene: TRBJ2-5
V gene: TRBV7-6
CDR3 protein: CASSLETGYQETQYF
CDR3 DNA: TGTGCCAGCAGCTTAGAGACGGGATACCAAGAGACCCAGTACTTC

clone size: .
D gene: TRBD2
J gene: TRBJ2-2
V gene: TRBV25-1
CDR3 protein: CASSVPGLAVSGELFF
CDR3 DNA: TGTGCCAGCAGCGTGCCGGGACTAGCGGTGTCCGGGGAGCTGTTTTTT

clone size: .
D gene: .
J gene: TRBJ2-5
V gene: TRBV5-6
CDR3 protein: CASSLGPGQTQYF
CDR3 DNA: TGTGCCAGCAGCTTGGGGCCAGGGCAGACCCAGTACTTC

clone size: .
D gene: .
J gene: TRBJ2-2
V gene: TRBV3-1
CDR3 protein: CASSRFSGELFF
CDR3 DNA: TGTGCCAGCAGTAGGTTTTCCGGGGAGCTGTTTTTT

clone size: .
D gene: .
J gene: TRBJ1-4
V gene: TRBV7-2
CDR3 protein: CASSLGQNGEKLFF
CDR3 DNA: TGTGCCAGCAGCTTAGGGCAGAACGGTGAAAAACTGTTTTTT

clone size: many
D gene: .
J gene: TRBJ1-2
V gene: TRBV11-2
CDR3 protein: CASSPTPPRADYGYTF
CDR3 DNA: TGTGCCAGCAGCCCAACCCCGCCGCGGGCAGACTATGGCTACACCTTC

clone size: few
D gene: TRBD1
J gene: TRBJ2-5
V gene: TRBV6-5
CDR3 protein: CASRTQGARETQYF
CDR3 DNA: TGTGCCAGCAGGACCCAGGGGGCGAGGGAGACCCAGTACTTC

clone size: few
D gene: .
J gene: TRBJ1-4
V gene: TRBV2
CDR3 protein: CASRQAAQF
CDR3 DNA: TGTGCCAGCAGGCAGGCGGCGCAATTT

clone size: many
D gene: .
J gene: TRBJ1-5
V gene: TRBV12-3/TRBV12-4
CDR3 protein: CASSRVIQPQHF
CDR3 DNA: TGTGCCAGCAGTAGGGTTATTCAGCCCCAGCATTTT

clone size: .
D gene: .
J gene: TRBJ2-7
V gene: TRBV7-3
CDR3 protein: CASSLGRQAQSSYGQYF
CDR3 DNA: TGTGCCAGCAGCTTAGGGCGACAGGCCCAGAGCTCCTACGGGCAGTACTTC

clone size: .
D gene: .
J gene: TRBJ1-6
V gene: TRBV10-2
CDR3 protein: CASSESSLTGGSPPHF
CDR3 DNA: TGCGCCAGCAGTGAGTCGAGTTTGACTGGGGGGTCACCCCCCCACTTT

clone size: many
D gene: TRBD1
J gene: TRBJ1-2
V gene: TRBV9
CDR3 protein: CASSVGRTGEGYTF
CDR3 DNA: TGTGCCAGCAGCGTAGGTAGAACAGGGGAAGGCTACACCTTC

clone size: .
D gene: .
J gene: TRBJ1-4
V gene: TRBV29-1
CDR3 protein: CSVQAAEKLFF
CDR3 DNA: TGCAGCGTGCAGGCAGCCGAAAAACTGTTTTTT

clone size: many
D gene: TRBD1
J gene: TRBJ1-2
V gene: TRBV7-9
CDR3 protein: CASSSGTGGYGYTF
CDR3 DNA: TGTGCCAGCAGCTCCGGGACAGGGGGCTATGGCTACACCTTC

clone size: .
D gene: .
J gene: TRBJ1-5
V gene: TRBV10-3
CDR3 protein: CAISESKGFNQPQHF
CDR3 DNA: TGTGCCATCAGTGAGTCGAAGGGTTTCAATCAGCCCCAGCATTTT

clone size: once
D gene: .
J gene: TRBJ2-6
V gene: TRBV10-3
CDR3 protein: CAIRKGFAGANVLTF
CDR3 DNA: TGTGCCATCAGGAAAGGGTTCGCTGGGGCCAACGTCCTGACTTTC

clone size: .
D gene: TRBD1
J gene: TRBJ2-5
V gene: TRBV15
CDR3 protein: CATSRDPGQGQETQYF
CDR3 DNA: TGTGCCACCAGCAGAGATCCGGGACAGGGCCAAGAGACCCAGTACTTC

clone size: many
D gene: TRBD2
J gene: TRBJ2-7
V gene: TRBV10-3
CDR3 protein: CAITGGVAGSYEQYF
CDR3 DNA: TGTGCCATCACTGGGGGAGTAGCGGGAAGTTACGAGCAGTACTTC

clone size: few
D gene: TRBD2
J gene: TRBJ2-2
V gene: TRBV12-3/TRBV12-4
CDR3 protein: CASSNKREGRNTGELFF
CDR3 DNA: TGTGCCAGCAGTAATAAGCGGGAGGGTCGGAACACCGGGGAGCTGTTTTTT

clone size: few
D gene: .
J gene: TRBJ2-7
V gene: TRBV19
CDR3 protein: CASSRNAPGRYEQYF
CDR3 DNA: TGTGCCAGTAGTCGAAACGCCCCCGGTCGATACGAGCAGTACTTC

clone size: many
D gene: .
J gene: TRBJ2-7
V gene: TRBV10-3
CDR3 protein: CAISESGTGSYEQYF
CDR3 DNA: TGTGCCATCAGTGAAAGTGGGACGGGCTCCTACGAGCAGTACTTC

clone size: many
D gene: .
J gene: TRBJ2-5
V gene: TRBV2
CDR3 protein: CASSGRRDETQYF
CDR3 DNA: TGTGCCAGCAGTGGTAGGAGGGACGAGACCCAGTACTTC

clone size: .
D gene: TRBD1
J gene: TRBJ1-5
V gene: TRBV12-5
CDR3 protein: CASGLVVAAGGGQPQHF
CDR3 DNA: TGTGCTAGTGGTTTGGTAGTCGCGGCAGGGGGGGGTCAGCCCCAGCATTTT

clone size: few
D gene: .
J gene: TRBJ2-6
V gene: TRBV5-1
CDR3 protein: CASSRGTGAGANVLTF
CDR3 DNA: TGCGCCAGCAGCCGGGGGACGGGGGCTGGGGCCAACGTCCTGACTTTC

clone size: many
D gene: TRBD1
J gene: TRBJ2-6
V gene: TRBV6-5
CDR3 protein: CASSHDRVPGANVLTF
CDR3 DNA: TGTGCCAGCAGTCACGACAGGGTACCTGGGGCCAACGTCCTGACTTTC

clone size: many
D gene: .
J gene: TRBJ2-5
V gene: TRBV11-2
CDR3 protein: CASSLSSGGQETQYF
CDR3 DNA: TGTGCCAGCAGCTTGAGTAGCGGAGGTCAAGAGACCCAGTACTTC

clone size: many
D gene: .
J gene: TRBJ1-3
V gene: TRBV9
CDR3 protein: CASSSDVALGNTIYF
CDR3 DNA: TGTGCCAGCAGCTCCGACGTCGCTCTGGGAAACACCATATATTTT

clone size: .
D gene: TRBD2
J gene: TRBJ2-7
V gene: TRBV29-1
CDR3 protein: CSYTSGGPSYEQYF
CDR3 DNA: TGCAGCTACACCAGCGGGGGGCCCTCCTACGAGCAGTACTTC

clone size: .
D gene: TRBD2
J gene: TRBJ2-7
V gene: TRBV10-3
CDR3 protein: CAISGTSGVYEQYF
CDR3 DNA: TGTGCCATCAGTGGGACTAGCGGGGTCTACGAGCAGTACTTC

clone size: many
D gene: .
J gene: TRBJ1-1
V gene: TRBV19
CDR3 protein: CATNPGNTEAFF
CDR3 DNA: TGTGCCACCAACCCAGGGAACACTGAAGCTTTCTTT

clone size: .
D gene: .
J gene: TRBJ1-4
V gene: TRBV7-9
CDR3 protein: CASSPLKGFTTNEKLFF
CDR3 DNA: TGTGCCAGCAGCCCACTTAAGGGGTTCACAACTAATGAAAAACTGTTTTTT

clone size: few
D gene: TRBD2
J gene: TRBJ2-7
V gene: TRBV27
CDR3 protein: CASSRPGTSYEQYF
CDR3 DNA: TGTGCCAGCAGTCGTCCCGGGACTAGCTACGAGCAGTACTTC

clone size: few
D gene: .
J gene: TRBJ2-6
V gene: TRBV9
CDR3 protein: CASSPPVLSSGANVLTF
CDR3 DNA: TGTGCCAGCTCACCCCCGGTACTCTCCTCTGGGGCCAACGTCCTGACTTTC